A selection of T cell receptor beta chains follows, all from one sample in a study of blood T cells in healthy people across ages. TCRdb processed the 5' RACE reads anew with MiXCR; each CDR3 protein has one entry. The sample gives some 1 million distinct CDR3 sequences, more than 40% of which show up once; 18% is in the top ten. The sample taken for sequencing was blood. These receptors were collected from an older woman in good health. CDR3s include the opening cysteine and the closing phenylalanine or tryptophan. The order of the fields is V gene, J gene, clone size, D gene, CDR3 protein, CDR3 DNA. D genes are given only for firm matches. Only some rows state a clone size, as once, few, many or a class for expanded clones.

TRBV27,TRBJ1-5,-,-,CASSLARYNQPQHF,TGTGCCAGCAGTTTGGCCCGATACAATCAGCCCCAGCATTTT
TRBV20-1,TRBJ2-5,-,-,CSARGLWGSRQETQYF,TGCAGTGCTAGAGGCCTTTGGGGGAGCAGACAAGAGACCCAGTACTTC
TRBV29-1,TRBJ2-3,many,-,CSVDPTGQVTDTQYF,TGCAGCGTTGACCCCACCGGACAAGTCACAGATACGCAGTATTTT
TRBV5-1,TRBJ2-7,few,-,CASAVDAARYEQYF,TGCGCCAGCGCTGTCGATGCGGCCCGCTACGAGCAGTACTTC
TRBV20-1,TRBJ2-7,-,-,CSAYRVRESSYEQYF,TGCAGTGCTTATAGGGTACGGGAGAGCTCCTACGAGCAGTACTTC
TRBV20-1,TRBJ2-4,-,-,CSADETHGKQYF,TGCAGTGCTGACGAGACCCACGGGAAGCAGTACTTC
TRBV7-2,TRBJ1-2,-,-,CASSLYGYTF,TGTGCCAGCAGCTTATATGGCTACACCTTC
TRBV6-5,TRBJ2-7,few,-,CASSSDTGGRYF,TGTGCCAGCAGTTCCGACACGGGTGGGCGGTACTTC
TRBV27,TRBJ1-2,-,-,CASTSLGGADYGYTF,TGTGCCAGCACCTCCCTGGGGGGGGCTGACTATGGCTACACCTTC
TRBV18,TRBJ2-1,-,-,CASSPKFTWLEDYNEQFF,TGTGCCAGCTCACCAAAATTCACGTGGCTAGAGGACTACAATGAGCAGTTCTTC
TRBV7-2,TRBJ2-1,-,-,CTSRPTLIGEQFF,TGTACCAGCAGACCCACCCTCATTGGTGAGCAGTTCTTC
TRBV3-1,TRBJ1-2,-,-,CASSRALGSGGDGYTF,TGTGCCAGCAGCCGAGCCCTAGGATCCGGGGGCGATGGCTACACCTTC
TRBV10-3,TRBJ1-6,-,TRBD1,CAISTTGYNSPLHF,TGTGCCATCAGTACGACAGGGTATAATTCACCCCTCCACTTT
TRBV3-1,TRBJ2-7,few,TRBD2,CASSHGRPSGSQYEQYF,TGTGCCAGCAGCCATGGAAGGCCTAGCGGGAGTCAGTACGAGCAGTACTTC
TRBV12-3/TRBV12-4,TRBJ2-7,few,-,CASSPTTHSYEQYF,TGTGCCAGCAGCCCCACCACCCACTCCTACGAGCAGTACTTC
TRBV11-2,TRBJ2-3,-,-,CASSLEFPDTQYF,TGTGCCAGCAGCTTAGAATTCCCAGATACGCAGTATTTT
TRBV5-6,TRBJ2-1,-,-,CASSLPIINEQFF,TGTGCCAGCAGCTTGCCAATAATCAATGAGCAGTTCTTC
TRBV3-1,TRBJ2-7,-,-,CASSQEDSLTYEQYF,TGTGCCAGCAGCCAAGAGGACAGCCTTACCTACGAGCAGTACTTC
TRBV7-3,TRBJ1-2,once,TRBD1,CASSLLGGGYGYTF,TGTGCCAGCAGCTTACTAGGGGGCGGCTATGGCTACACCTTC
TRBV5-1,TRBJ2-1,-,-,CASSLTGVTYNEQFF,TGCGCCAGCAGCTTAACAGGTGTCACCTACAATGAGCAGTTCTTC
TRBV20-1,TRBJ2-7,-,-,CSARPLTARAYEQYF,TGCAGTGCTAGACCTCTGACTGCCCGAGCCTACGAGCAGTACTTC
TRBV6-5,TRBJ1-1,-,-,CASTQGGNTEAFF,TGTGCCAGCACCCAGGGTGGGAACACTGAAGCTTTCTTT
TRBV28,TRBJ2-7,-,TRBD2,CASLLAGGPHEQYF,TGTGCCAGCCTCTTAGCGGGAGGGCCCCACGAGCAGTACTTC
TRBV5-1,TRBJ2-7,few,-,CASSLGIGHAYEQYF,TGCGCCAGCAGCTTGGGAATCGGACACGCCTACGAGCAGTACTTC
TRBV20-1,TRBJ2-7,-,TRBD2,CSASVPGGTYEQYF,TGCAGTGCTAGCGTTCCGGGAGGAACCTACGAGCAGTACTTC
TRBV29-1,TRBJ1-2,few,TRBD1,CSVPGGGGNGYTF,TGCAGCGTCCCCGGTGGAGGGGGCAATGGCTACACCTTC
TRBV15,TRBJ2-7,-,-,CATSSERATYEQYF,TGTGCCACCAGCAGCGAGAGAGCAACCTACGAGCAGTACTTC
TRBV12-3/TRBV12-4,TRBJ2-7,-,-,CASSKPWDDEQYF,TGTGCCAGCAGCAAACCCTGGGATGACGAGCAGTACTTC
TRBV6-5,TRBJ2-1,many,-,CASSSQGNEQFF,TGTGCCAGCAGCTCGCAGGGAAATGAGCAGTTCTTC